The 24 T cell receptor beta chains given below trace back to one sample, sequenced in a study of cytomegalovirus exposure and HLA in healthy donors. Primers: 60 Vbeta forward and 13 Jbeta reverse. Repertoires were generated with immunoSEQ multiplex PCR, while TCRdb's copy carries only in-frame clones and drops some. The table for this sample gives 75,000 to 85,000 clones. The sequenced material came from PBMCs. The receptors come from a man between 18 and 35 years old in good health and CMV-seropositive.

The rearrangement joins TRBV5-4 to TRBJ1-1; tentative D call: TRBD1 (5 bases). Trimming pared 0 bases from V and 2 bases from J, leaving 11 bases between. This CDR3 is built from 15 residues. Germline lookup yields CDR1 SGHNT and CDR2 YYREEE (reference sequence). The CDR3 reads CASSLETAGNTEAFF. Here the CDR3 DNA reads TGTGCCAGCAGCTTGGAGACAGCCGGTAACACTGAAGCTTTCTTT.

The chain uses TRBV7-9 and TRBJ2-7, with D possibly matching TRBD1 (5 bases). Germline CDR1 and CDR2: SEHNR and FQNEAQ (reference sequence). Trimming left V 3 bases short and J 2 bases short, with 11 bases between. The CDR3 is 14 amino acids. This CDR3 reads CASSFDSLAYEQYF. In nucleotides, the CDR3 is TGTGCCAGCAGCTTTGACAGCCTAGCCTACGAGCAGTACTTC.

The genes are TRBV11-2 and TRBJ2-7, with D perhaps TRBD2 (5 bases). This CDR3 is built from 13 residues. Germline V gives CDR1 SGHAT, CDR2 FQNNGV. V lost 8 bases, J lost 3 bases, and 14 bases lay in between. The CDR3 DNA reads TGTGCCAGCCAATGGGAGCGCCGCTACGAGCAGTACTTC. Translated, it gives CASQWERRYEQYF.

The chain carries TRBV19 and TRBJ2-3, with TRBD2 as a possible D gene (7 bases). V lost 5 bases and J lost 2, with 17 bases in between. CDR1 and CDR2 (germline): LNHDA, SQIVND (reference sequence). The CDR3 has 16 amino acids. This CDR3 reads CASSATGGLVTDTQYF. As DNA, the CDR3 is TGTGCCAGTAGTGCTACGGGGGGCCTCGTCACAGATACGCAGTATTTT.

The rearrangement links TRBV7-9 to TRBJ1-2; D is undetermined. The CDR3 contains 13 residues. Germline CDR1 SEHNR, CDR2 FQNEAQ (reference sequence). The germline V and J ends were trimmed by 3 bases and 3 bases, with 8 bases remaining between them. This CDR3 is CASSFTVDYGYTF. The DNA of the CDR3 is TGTGCCAGCAGCTTTACAGTCGACTATGGCTACACCTTC.

J is TRBJ1-5 and V is TRBV4-1, with D perhaps TRBD1 (5 bases). Trimming left V 0 bases short and J 7 bases short, with 13 bases between. The germline gives CDR1 MGHRA, CDR2 YSYEKL. The CDR3 has 15 amino acids. The CDR3 DNA reads TGCGCCAGCAGCCAAGATCCCAGGGTCGGGCAGCCCCAGCATTTT. The encoded protein is CASSQDPRVGQPQHF.

This rearrangement joins TRBV30 to TRBJ1-2; no reliable D call. The CDR3 totals 14 residues. Trimming removed 0 bases from V and 5 bases from J, with 13 bases in between. CDR1 and CDR2 (germline): GTSNPN, SVGIG (reference sequence). The CDR3 spells CAWSVAGTGYGYTF. The DNA for the CDR3 is TGTGCCTGGAGTGTAGCAGGAACTGGGTATGGCTACACCTTC.

The chain carries TRBV7-8 and TRBJ2-2; 12 bases match TRBD2. The V segment lost 5 bases and the J segment 6 bases; nucleotides outside the gene matches: 7. The CDR3 contains 16 residues. Germline CDR1 SGHVS, CDR2 FQNEAQ. CDR3 amino acids: CASSRRLAGEAGELFF. The CDR3 nucleotides read TGTGCCAGCAGCAGGAGACTAGCGGGAGAAGCCGGGGAGCTGTTTTTT.

The chain has TRBV6-1 and TRBJ2-3; 7 bases fit TRBD1. The germline gives CDR1 MNHNS, CDR2 SASEGT. Losses at the gene ends were 3 bases for V and 3 bases for J; bases not matched to a gene: 6. The CDR3 is 15 amino acids. In nucleotides, the CDR3 is TGTGCCAGCAGTGATAGACAGGGTTGGACAGATACGCAGTATTTT. As protein: CASSDRQGWTDTQYF.

The chain carries TRBV28 and TRBJ1-2; D might be TRBD1 (5 bases). V dropped 3 bases and J dropped 8 bases, with 13 bases sitting between them. The germline CDR1 and CDR2 sequences are MDHEN and SYDVKM. The CDR3 is made up of 13 amino acids. Here the CDR3 reads CASSFRGAGGYTF. CDR3 nucleotides: TGTGCCAGCAGTTTTAGGGGCGCAGGGGGCTACACCTTC.

V and J are TRBV12-5 and TRBJ1-2; 8 positions match TRBD1. Trimming at V came to 5 bases and at J to 4 bases, leaving 0 bases not matched to a gene. Per the germline V gene, CDR1 is LGHNT and CDR2 is FRNRAP. This CDR3 region has 12 residues. The CDR3 coding sequence is TGTGCTAGTGGTGGACAGGGCTATGGCTACACCTTC. Its translation is CASGGQGYGYTF.

V and J are TRBV4-2 and TRBJ1-2; maybe TRBD1 (5 bases). Germline V gene sequence: CDR1 LGHNA, CDR2 YNFKEQ. This CDR3 region has 14 residues. V lost 0 bases and J 7 bases, leaving 12 bases between the germline ends. The CDR3 DNA reads as TGTGCCAGCAGCCAAGATCTCAGGGCTGCTGGCTACACCTTC. It is translated as CASSQDLRAAGYTF.

This rearrangement joins TRBV19 to TRBJ2-5, with 8 nucleotides matching TRBD2. Per germline, CDR1 LNHDA and CDR2 SQIVND (reference sequence). The V gene end was trimmed by 5 bases and the J gene end by 5 bases; junction bases not matched to a gene: 7. The CDR3 spans 14 residues. The CDR3 sequence: CASSLSGAGETQYF. CDR3 in DNA: TGTGCCAGTAGTCTTAGCGGGGCAGGGGAGACCCAGTACTTC.

The chain is built from TRBV6-5 and TRBJ2-7; D is uncertain. Germline V gene lookup returns CDR1 MNHEY and CDR2 SVGAGI. This CDR3 comprises 16 residues. V lost 0 bases and J 2 bases, leaving 14 bases between the germline ends. The CDR3 region has the DNA TGTGCCAGCAGTTACTCCTCAACTCCCAGCGCCTACGAGCAGTACTTC. It yields the protein CASSYSSTPSAYEQYF.

This rearrangement joins TRBV27 to TRBJ2-1; 8 bases match TRBD2. The CDR3 runs 16 residues. Germline V gene data show CDR1 as MNHEY and CDR2 as SMNVEV (reference sequence). V shed 5 bases, J shed 3 bases, and the junction held 9 bases outside the gene matches. The CDR3 is CASSLLGAGDYNEQFF. In DNA, the CDR3 is TGTGCCAGCAGTCTGCTTGGAGCGGGAGACTACAATGAGCAGTTCTTC.

The chain uses TRBV6-1 and TRBJ1-1; D is undetermined. V was pared by 2 bases and J by 11 bases, with 12 bases between. The CDR3 sequence is 12 residues long. Looked up from germline, CDR1 is MNHNS and CDR2 is SASEGT. This CDR3 is CASSELGGDAFF. The CDR3 nucleotides read TGTGCCAGCAGTGAATTGGGAGGAGATGCTTTCTTT.

Remarks on this clone: Other DNA sequences of this sample code for an identical CDR3. CDR3 sequence: CASSIQGGNEKLFF. The CDR3 nucleotides are TGTGCCAGTAGTATACAGGGGGGAAATGAAAAACTGTTTTTT. The chain joins TRBV19 to TRBJ1-4, with 7 positions matching TRBD1. This CDR3 is built from 14 residues. Trimming cost V 2 bases and J 5 bases; bases outside gene matches: 2. Germline lookup yields CDR1 LNHDA and CDR2 SQIVND (reference sequence).

V and J are TRBV5-1 and TRBJ1-3, with 7 bases lining up with TRBD1. V shed 4 bases and J 3 bases; nucleotides not matched to a gene: 22. Germline-derived CDR1 and CDR2 are SGHRS and YFSETQ. There are 20 residues in the CDR3. CDR3 DNA sequence: TGCGCCAGCAGCCTTCTCCGAGGGACAGCGCCACTTTTGAATGGAAACACCATATATTTT. As protein: CASSLLRGTAPLLNGNTIYF.

The rearrangement uses TRBV6-1 and TRBJ2-2; D call uncertain. In germline, CDR1 is MNHNS, CDR2 SASEGT. Trimming left V 1 base short and J 5 bases short, with 20 bases between. The CDR3 extends over 18 amino acids. CDR3 DNA sequence: TGTGCCAGCAGTGAAGGGATCCTAGTTGGAAAACTAACCGGGGAGCTGTTTTTT. Translation gives CASSEGILVGKLTGELFF.

The rearrangement uses TRBV28 and TRBJ2-7; D possibly corresponds to TRBD1 (5 bases). Deletions cut 5 bases from V and 3 bases from J, with 11 bases between. The CDR3 sequence is 13 residues long. Germline CDR1 MDHEN, CDR2 SYDVKM. This CDR3 is CASSPPDSYEQYF. In nucleotides, the CDR3 is TGTGCCAGCAGTCCGCCCGACAGCTACGAGCAGTACTTC.

V is TRBV29-1 and J is TRBJ1-1; TRBD1 agrees at 7 bases. The junction had 4 bases not matched to a gene; V was cut back by 4 bases and J by 8 bases. Germline V CDR1 and CDR2: SQVTM, ANQGSEA. This CDR3 has 11 residues. CDR3 in DNA: TGCAGCGTTGGCGGGACAGCCGAAGCTTTCTTT. This codes for CSVGGTAEAFF.

The chain carries TRBV27 and TRBJ1-1, with D unresolved. V lost 3 bases and J lost 5, with 25 bases in between. The CDR3 has 18 amino acids. Germline lookup yields CDR1 MNHEY and CDR2 SMNVEV (reference sequence). For the CDR3, the DNA is TGTGCCAGCAGTTTTCGAAACCCCCGGACCGGGGTCCTGACTGAAGCTTTCTTT. Translating gives CASSFRNPRTGVLTEAFF.

This sequence joins TRBV5-4 and TRBJ1-1, with a possible D match to TRBD1 (5 bases). The CDR3 runs to 15 residues. From germline, CDR1 is SGHNT and CDR2 YYREEE (reference sequence). V dropped 1 base and J dropped 7 bases, with 17 bases sitting between them. This CDR3 is CASSLMLGQTDEAFF. Written as DNA, the CDR3 is TGTGCCAGCAGCTTGATGTTAGGGCAGACAGATGAAGCTTTCTTT.

The rearrangement links TRBV6-1 to TRBJ2-5; 9 nucleotides line up with TRBD2. V shed 9 bases and J 2 bases; nucleotides not matched to a gene: 7. CDR3 length: 14 amino acids. CDR1 MNHNS and CDR2 SASEGT come from the germline V gene. The CDR3 DNA follows: TGTGCCAGTTGGAAGCGGGAGGAACAAGAGACCCAGTACTTC. It is translated as CASWKREEQETQYF.